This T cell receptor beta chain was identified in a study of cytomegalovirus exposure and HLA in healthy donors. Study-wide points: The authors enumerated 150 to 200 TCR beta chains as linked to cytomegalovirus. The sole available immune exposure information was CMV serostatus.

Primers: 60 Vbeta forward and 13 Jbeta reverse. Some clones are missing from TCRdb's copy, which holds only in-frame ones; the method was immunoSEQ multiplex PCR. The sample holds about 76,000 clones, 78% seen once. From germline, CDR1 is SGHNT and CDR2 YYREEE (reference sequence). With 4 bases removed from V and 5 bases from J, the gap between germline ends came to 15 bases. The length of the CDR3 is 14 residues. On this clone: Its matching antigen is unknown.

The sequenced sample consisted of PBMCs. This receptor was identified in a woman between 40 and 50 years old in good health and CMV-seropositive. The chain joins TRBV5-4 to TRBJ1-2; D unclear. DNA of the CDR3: TGTGCCAGCAGCCCCACTGAGGAGGTTTATGGCTACACCTTC. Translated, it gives CASSPTEEVYGYTF. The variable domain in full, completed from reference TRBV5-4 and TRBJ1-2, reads ETGVTQSPTHLIKTRGQQVTLRCSSQSGHNTVSWYQQALGQGPQFIFQYYREEENGRGNFPPRFSGLQFPNYSSELNVNALELDDSALYLCASSPTEEVYGYTFGSGTRLTVV.